This is a list of T cell receptor beta chains from one sample in a study of immune cell composition in non-small cell lung cancer. Clones were sequenced by immunoSEQ multiplex PCR, and TCRdb holds only the in-frame ones, with some missing. The sample has about 3,100 clones, about 73% seen once; the top ten hold 20% to 25%. Material: non-adjacent lung tissue. These receptors came from a human donor with non-small cell lung cancer. Both conserved end residues are part of each CDR3. The D gene is left open where the match is weak. Only part of the rows carry a size: once, few, many, or a class if the clone is expanded.

v_call	j_call	clone_size	d_call	cdr3_nt	cdr3_aa
TRBV7-7	TRBJ2-1	NA	TRBD1	TGTGCTAGCAGCCCCTTTTCTGGGACAGGTGACAATGAGCAGTTCTTC	CASSPFSGTGDNEQFF
TRBV14	TRBJ1-3	few	TRBD1	TGTGCCAGCAGCCAAGAAGGGGGCGACCCTTTCTCTGGAAACACCATATATTTT	CASSQEGGDPFSGNTIYF
TRBV29-1	TRBJ1-3	NA	NA	TGCAGCGGTGCGTCCTCTGGAAACACCATATATTTT	CSGASSGNTIYF
TRBV6-1	TRBJ2-2	NA	NA	TGTGCCAGCAGGAACGGAGAGAACGGGGAGCTGTTTTTT	CASRNGENGELFF
TRBV30	TRBJ2-2	NA	TRBD2	TGTGCCGCCGGAGGTGGACTAGCGGGAGTGACCGGGGAGCTGTTTTTT	CAAGGGLAGVTGELFF
TRBV7-2	TRBJ2-1	NA	TRBD2	TGTGCCAGCAGCTTTAGCGGGGGGAACGACAATGAGCAGTTCTTC	CASSFSGGNDNEQFF
TRBV5-1	TRBJ1-5	few	NA	TGCGCCAGCAGCCCGGAAGGGACCCTCAGGGGCCAGCAGCCCCAGCATTTT	CASSPEGTLRGQQPQHF
TRBV27	TRBJ1-2	NA	TRBD1	TGTGCCAGCAGTCCGCAGGGGGGCCCGGGAGGCTACACCTTC	CASSPQGGPGGYTF
TRBV7-9	TRBJ1-2	NA	NA	TGTGCCAGCAGCCCCGACGGGGTGATACGCGGGAGCTACACCTTC	CASSPDGVIRGSYTF
TRBV4-2	TRBJ2-2	NA	NA	TGTGCCAGCAGCCAAGACGGGTCCGGGGAGCTGTTTTTT	CASSQDGSGELFF